This note documents a single TCR beta chain sequence. The sample is drawn from a study of blood T cell repertoires in COVID-19. Per the authors' pipeline: Amplifying reference gene primers gave estimates of nucleated cell counts. The method was immunoSEQ multiplex PCR; TCRdb's version includes in-frame clones alone and lacks a portion of them. V, J and clone size reflect that table, while D and trimming were determined from the DNA. The repertoire holds 150,000 to 200,000 clones, with 75% to 85% as singletons. Germline-derived CDR1 and CDR2 are SGHVS and FNYEAQ. V shed 1 base and J 2 bases; nucleotides not matched to a gene: 8. This CDR3 has 16 residues.

The chain links TRBV7-6 to TRBJ2-7, with 7 bases that match TRBD1. The sequence derives from a human donor in a cohort sampled during active COVID-19. Sequenced: peripheral blood. The CDR3 nucleotides read TGTGCCAGCAGCTTAGGGGGTGGGCAGGGGGCCTACGAGCAGTACTTC. Its protein is CASSLGGGQGAYEQYF.